The T cell receptor beta chain under discussion was sequenced for a study of shared T cell receptors in the human thymus. This clone was detected once. Germline V lookup: CDR1 MNHNY, CDR2 SVGAGI (reference sequence). V shed 5 bases and J shed 8 bases, with 15 bases lying between them. The CDR3 runs 14 residues. Produced via immunoSEQ multiplex PCR; TCRdb's table is partial and in-frame only. The data show 640,000 or so clones, with around 87% seen just once and about 0.0094% held by the top ten. The same data also contributed to another study, on human thymus T cells. That work contributes: Each of the donors was a healthy Finnish infant who was undergoing open corrective cardiac surgery for congenital heart defects. The thymus tissue came from resections taken during corrective heart surgery. Use of V and J genes seemed skewed within the thymic and blood repertoires. What related research reported was that thymic repertoires overlapped highly among unrelated individuals.

Material: thymocytes. This clonotype was obtained from a boy in the first two years of life with a congenital heart defect. The chain links TRBV6-6 to TRBJ1-4; D ambiguous. This CDR3 reads CASSLKNAQEKLFF. In nucleotides, the CDR3 is TGTGCCAGCAGTCTGAAAAACGCACAGGAAAAACTGTTTTTT.